The sequence of this TCR beta chain was determined in a study of cytomegalovirus exposure and HLA in healthy donors. The PCR employed 60 Vbeta primers together with 13 Jbeta primers. The table came from immunoSEQ multiplex PCR; TCRdb's copy has only in-frame clones and leaves some out. In the table there are about 160,000 clones, approximately 88% of which are singletons. Study-wide results and limits: Trimming of TCR beta V- and J-genes showed a link, identified in a later analysis, to a missense DCLRE1C variant. There were reportedly fewer N-insertions in an Asian-associated ancestry cluster than the approximately 630-donor mean, in a later analysis. Certain sequence variants were highly shared and formed a cluster, and this cluster was likely a sequencing artifact. A later look showed TCR association rates differing by HLA locus, highest for DRB1 and lowest for HLA-C.

The CDR3 is 15 amino acids. V shed 1 base and J shed 0 bases, with 9 bases lying between them. Germline-derived CDR1 and CDR2 are MNHNS and SASEGT. Notes on this clone: Its antigen remains unidentified.

Sequencing was performed on PBMCs. This receptor was identified in a woman aged 25-40 years in good health and CMV-seronegative. This sequence joins TRBV6-1 and TRBJ1-1; D remains ambiguous. The CDR3 region is CASSEGRVMNTEAFF. DNA for the CDR3: TGTGCCAGCAGTGAAGGGAGGGTCATGAACACTGAAGCTTTCTTT.